This T cell receptor beta chain was retrieved from a study of T cell responses to AZD1222 COVID-19 vaccine. There are 13 residues in the CDR3. V lost 2 bases, J lost 8 bases, and 10 bases lay in between. CDR1 and CDR2 (germline): LGHNA, YNFKEQ. Produced via immunoSEQ multiplex PCR; TCRdb's table is partial and in-frame only. This sample has approximately 80,000 clones; approximately 83% occur once, and the top ten carry 8.5% to 12%. The chain is built from TRBV4-2 and TRBJ2-1, with D tentatively TRBD1 (6 bases). This TCR derives from an adult who received the AZD1222 COVID-19 vaccine. This sample comprised peripheral blood, obtained 28 days after the second AZD1222 dose. In DNA, the CDR3 is TGTGCCAGCAGCCAACAGGGGCGGGATGAGCAGTTCTTC. This sequence encodes CASSQQGRDEQFF.